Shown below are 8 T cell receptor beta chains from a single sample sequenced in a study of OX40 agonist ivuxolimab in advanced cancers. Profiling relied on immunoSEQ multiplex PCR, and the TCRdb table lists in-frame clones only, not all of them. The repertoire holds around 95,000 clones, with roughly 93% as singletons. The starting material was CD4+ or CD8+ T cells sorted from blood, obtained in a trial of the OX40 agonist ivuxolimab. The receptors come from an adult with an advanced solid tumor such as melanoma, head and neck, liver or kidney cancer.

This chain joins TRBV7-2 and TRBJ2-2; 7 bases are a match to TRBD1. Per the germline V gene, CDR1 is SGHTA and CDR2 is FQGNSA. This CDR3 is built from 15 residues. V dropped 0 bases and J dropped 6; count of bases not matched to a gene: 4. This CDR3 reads CASSLASQGAGELFF. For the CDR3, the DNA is TGTGCCAGCAGCTTAGCGTCCCAGGGGGCCGGGGAGCTGTTTTTT.

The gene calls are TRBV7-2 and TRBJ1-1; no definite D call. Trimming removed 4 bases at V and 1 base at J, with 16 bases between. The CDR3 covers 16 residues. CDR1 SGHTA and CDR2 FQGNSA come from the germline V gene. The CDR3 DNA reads TGTGCCAGCAGCTCACCGCCCGCGGCCTCGAACACTGAAGCTTTCTTT. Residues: CASSSPPAASNTEAFF.

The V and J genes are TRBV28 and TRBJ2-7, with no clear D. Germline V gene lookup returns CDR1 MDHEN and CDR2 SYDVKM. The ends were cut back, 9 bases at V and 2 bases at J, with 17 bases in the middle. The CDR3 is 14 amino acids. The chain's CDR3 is CASLTPRSTYEQYF. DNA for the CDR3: TGTGCCAGTCTGACACCCCGATCAACCTACGAGCAGTACTTC.

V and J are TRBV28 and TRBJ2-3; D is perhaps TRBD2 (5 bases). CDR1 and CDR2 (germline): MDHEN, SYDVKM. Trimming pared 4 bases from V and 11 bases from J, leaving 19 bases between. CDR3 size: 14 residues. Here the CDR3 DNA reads TGTGCCAGCAGTTCCCCGGGATCCTCGGTTAGGCAGTATTTT. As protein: CASSSPGSSVRQYF.

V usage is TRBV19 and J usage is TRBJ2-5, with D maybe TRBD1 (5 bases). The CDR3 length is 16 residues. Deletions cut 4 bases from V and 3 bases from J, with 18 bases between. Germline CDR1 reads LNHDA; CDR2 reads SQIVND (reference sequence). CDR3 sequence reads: CASSSWGLGAEETQYF. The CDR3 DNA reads TGTGCCAGTAGTAGTTGGGGTCTAGGGGCGGAAGAGACCCAGTACTTC.

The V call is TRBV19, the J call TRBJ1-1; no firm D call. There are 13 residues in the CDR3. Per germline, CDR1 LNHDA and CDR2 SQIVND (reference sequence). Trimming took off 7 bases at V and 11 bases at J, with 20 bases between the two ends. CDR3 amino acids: CASTQEGRSGAFF. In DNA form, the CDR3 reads TGTGCCAGTACCCAGGAGGGCCGCTCCGGGGCTTTCTTT.

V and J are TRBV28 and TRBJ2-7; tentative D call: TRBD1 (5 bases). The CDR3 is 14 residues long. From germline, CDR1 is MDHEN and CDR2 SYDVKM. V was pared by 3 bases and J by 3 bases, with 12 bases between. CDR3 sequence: CASSFGQGSYEQYF. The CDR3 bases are TGTGCCAGCAGTTTCGGGCAGGGAAGCTACGAGCAGTACTTC.

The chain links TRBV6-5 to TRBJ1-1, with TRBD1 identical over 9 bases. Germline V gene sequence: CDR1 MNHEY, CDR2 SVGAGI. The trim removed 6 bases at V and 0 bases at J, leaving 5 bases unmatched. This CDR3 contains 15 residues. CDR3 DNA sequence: TGTGCCAGCAGGGGACAGGGAAAAGTGAACACTGAAGCTTTCTTT. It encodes CASRGQGKVNTEAFF.